These 6 T cell receptor beta chains share one sample of origin, sequenced in a study of blood T cell repertoires in COVID-19. Some clones are missing from TCRdb's copy, which holds only in-frame ones; the method was immunoSEQ multiplex PCR. The repertoire includes roughly 240,000 clones, under 90% of them detected once, and 3.6% sits in the top ten. Material: PBMCs or T cells enriched from blood (not recorded which). Every receptor here comes from a woman between 35 and 50 years old who had been exposed to COVID-19.

The chain has TRBV7-8 and TRBJ1-1; D call uncertain. CDR1 is SGHVS, CDR2 FQNEAQ, per germline. The CDR3 spans 15 residues. The ends were cut back, 3 bases at V and 0 bases at J, with 11 bases in the middle. The CDR3 region is CASSLSLLLNTEAFF. The CDR3 DNA reads as TGTGCCAGCAGCTTGTCGCTCCTATTGAACACTGAAGCTTTCTTT. Together with reference TRBV7-8 and TRBJ1-1, the CDR3 gives the full variable domain: GAGVSQSPRYKVAKRGQDVALRCDPISGHVSLFWYQQALGQGPEFLTYFQNEAQLDKSGLPSDRFFAERPEGSVSTLKIQRTQQEDSAVYLCASSLSLLLNTEAFFGQGTRLTVV.

The V gene is TRBV29-1, the J gene TRBJ2-1; D perhaps matches TRBD2 (5 bases). Deletions cut 0 bases from V and 3 bases from J, with 12 bases between. The germline gives CDR1 SQVTM, CDR2 ANQGSEA. The CDR3 covers 15 residues. In nucleotides, the CDR3 is TGCAGCGTTGAAGACCGAGGAGGCGGCTACAATGAGCAGTTCTTC. Protein product: CSVEDRGGGYNEQFF.

This sequence joins TRBV19 and TRBJ2-6; D uncertain. V lost 2 bases and J 0 bases, leaving 5 bases between the germline ends. The CDR3 is 15 residues long. In germline, CDR1 is LNHDA, CDR2 SQIVND (reference sequence). The DNA for the CDR3 is TGTGCCAGTAGTATACCAGGCTCTGGGGCCAACGTCCTGACTTTC. Its protein product is CASSIPGSGANVLTF.

There are many counts of this clone. Other DNA sequences in the same sample also yield this CDR3. This chain joins TRBV5-1 and TRBJ2-3; weak D call: TRBD2 (5 bases). V lost 4 bases, J lost 2 bases, and 14 bases lay in between. CDR1 is SGHRS and CDR2 is YFSETQ in the germline V gene. The CDR3 runs 15 residues. For the CDR3, the DNA is TGCGCCAGCAGCCTTCAAGGACGGGACACAGATACGCAGTATTTT. This gives the protein CASSLQGRDTDTQYF.

CDR3 region: CATKPPSGGDVDTQYF. CDR3 nucleotides: TGTGCCACAAAACCACCGAGCGGGGGGGATGTAGATACGCAGTATTTT. V is TRBV9 and J is TRBJ2-3; 10 bases agree with TRBD2. The CDR3 has 16 amino acids. V lost 9 bases to trimming and J lost 5 bases; unmatched junction nucleotides: 15. Germline CDR1 reads SGDLS; CDR2 reads YYNGEE.

This chain connects TRBV13 to TRBJ1-6; D gene uncertain. V was trimmed by 4 bases and J by 8 bases, leaving 6 bases between them. The CDR3 consists of 12 residues. Germline V gene lookup returns CDR1 PRHDT and CDR2 FYEKMQ (reference sequence). DNA for the CDR3: TGTGCCAGCAGCTCCCCAGATTCACCCCTCCACTTT. Its translation is CASSSPDSPLHF.